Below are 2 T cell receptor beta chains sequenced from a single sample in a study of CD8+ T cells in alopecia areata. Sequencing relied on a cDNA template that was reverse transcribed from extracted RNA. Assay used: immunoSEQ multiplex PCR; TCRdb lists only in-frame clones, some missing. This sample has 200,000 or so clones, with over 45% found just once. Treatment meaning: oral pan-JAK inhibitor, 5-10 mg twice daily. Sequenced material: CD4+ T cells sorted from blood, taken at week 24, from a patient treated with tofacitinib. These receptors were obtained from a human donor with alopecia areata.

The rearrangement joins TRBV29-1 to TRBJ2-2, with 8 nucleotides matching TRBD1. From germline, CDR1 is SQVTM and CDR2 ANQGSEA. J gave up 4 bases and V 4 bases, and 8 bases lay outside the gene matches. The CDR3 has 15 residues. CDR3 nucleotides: TGCAGCGTTGCGACAGGGGAAGTCAGCACCGGGGAGCTGTTTTTT. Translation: CSVATGEVSTGELFF.

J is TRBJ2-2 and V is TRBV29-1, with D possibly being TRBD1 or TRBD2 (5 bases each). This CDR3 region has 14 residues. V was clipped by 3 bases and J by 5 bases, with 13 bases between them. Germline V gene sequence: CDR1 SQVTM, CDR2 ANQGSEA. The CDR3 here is CSVERGVRTGELFF. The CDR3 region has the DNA TGCAGCGTTGAGAGAGGGGTTAGAACCGGGGAGCTGTTTTTT.